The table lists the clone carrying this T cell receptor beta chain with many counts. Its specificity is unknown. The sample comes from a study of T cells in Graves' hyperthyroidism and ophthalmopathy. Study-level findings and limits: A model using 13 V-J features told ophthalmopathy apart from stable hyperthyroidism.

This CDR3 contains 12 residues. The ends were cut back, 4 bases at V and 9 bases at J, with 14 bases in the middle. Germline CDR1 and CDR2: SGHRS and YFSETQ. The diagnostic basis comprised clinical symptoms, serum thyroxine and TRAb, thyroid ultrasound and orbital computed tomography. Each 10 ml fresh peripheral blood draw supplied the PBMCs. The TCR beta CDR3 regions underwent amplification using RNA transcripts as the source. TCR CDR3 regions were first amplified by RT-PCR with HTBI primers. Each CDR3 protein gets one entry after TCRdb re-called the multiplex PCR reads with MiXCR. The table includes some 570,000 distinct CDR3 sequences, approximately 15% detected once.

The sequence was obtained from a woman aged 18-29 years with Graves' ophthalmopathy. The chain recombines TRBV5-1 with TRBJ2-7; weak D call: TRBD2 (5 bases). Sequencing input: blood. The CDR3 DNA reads TGCGCCAGCAGCCCCGACCAGAGGGCGCAGTACTTC. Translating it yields CASSPDQRAQYF.